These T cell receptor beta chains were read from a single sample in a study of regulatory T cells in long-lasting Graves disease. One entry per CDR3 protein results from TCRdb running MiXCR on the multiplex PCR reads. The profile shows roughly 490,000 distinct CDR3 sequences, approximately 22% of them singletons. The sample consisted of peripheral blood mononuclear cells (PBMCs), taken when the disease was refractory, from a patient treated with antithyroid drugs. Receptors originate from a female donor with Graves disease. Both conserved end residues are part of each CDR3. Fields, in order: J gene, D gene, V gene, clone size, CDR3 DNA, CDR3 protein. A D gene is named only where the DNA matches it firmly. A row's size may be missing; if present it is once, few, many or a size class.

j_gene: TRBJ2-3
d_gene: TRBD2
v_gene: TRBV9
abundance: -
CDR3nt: TGTGCCAGCAGCGTAGGGCTAGCGGGGGGGGCCAGCACAGATACGCAGTATTTT
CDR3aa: CASSVGLAGGASTDTQYF

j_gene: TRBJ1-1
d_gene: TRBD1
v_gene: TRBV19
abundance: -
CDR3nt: TGTGCCAGCGGGACAGGTGAAGCTTTCTTT
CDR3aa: CASGTGEAFF

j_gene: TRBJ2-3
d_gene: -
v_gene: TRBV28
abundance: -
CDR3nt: TGTGCCAGCAGTTCCCGACAGCATCCTACTACGCAGTATTTT
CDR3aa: CASSSRQHPTTQYF

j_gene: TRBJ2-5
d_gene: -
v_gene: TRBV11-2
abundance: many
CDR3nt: TGTGCCAGCAGCATCCAGTTTGGGCAGGAGACCCAGTACTTC
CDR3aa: CASSIQFGQETQYF

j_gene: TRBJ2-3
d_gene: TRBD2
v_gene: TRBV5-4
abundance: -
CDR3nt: TGTGCCAGCAGCTTGGGACTAGCGGGGACCACAGATACGCAGTATTTT
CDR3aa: CASSLGLAGTTDTQYF

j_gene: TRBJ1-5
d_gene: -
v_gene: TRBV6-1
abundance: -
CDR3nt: TGTGCCAGCAGCAAGGGGGGCATGAGCAATCAGCCCCAGCATTTT
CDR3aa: CASSKGGMSNQPQHF

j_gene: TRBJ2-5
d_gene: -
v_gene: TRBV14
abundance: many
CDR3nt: TGTGCCAGCAGCCAAGAACGAGAGACCCAGTACTTC
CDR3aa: CASSQERETQYF

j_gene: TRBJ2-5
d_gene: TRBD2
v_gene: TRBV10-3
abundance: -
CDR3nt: TGTGCCATCAGCGACTCAGGACTAGCGGGGGAGGGCGAGACCCAGTACTTC
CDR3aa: CAISDSGLAGEGETQYF

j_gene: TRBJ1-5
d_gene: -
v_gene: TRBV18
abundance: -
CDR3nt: TGTGCCAGCTCACAGGGCATGGAGGATCAGCCCCAGCATTTT
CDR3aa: CASSQGMEDQPQHF

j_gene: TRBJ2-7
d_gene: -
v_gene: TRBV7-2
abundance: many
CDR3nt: TGTGCCAGCAGCTTAGGACCGGGCGAAAACTACGAGCAGTACTTC
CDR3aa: CASSLGPGENYEQYF

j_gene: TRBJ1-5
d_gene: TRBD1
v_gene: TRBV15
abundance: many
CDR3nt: TGTGCCACCAGCATCGACAGGGGAGGGCAGCCCCAGCATTTT
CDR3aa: CATSIDRGGQPQHF

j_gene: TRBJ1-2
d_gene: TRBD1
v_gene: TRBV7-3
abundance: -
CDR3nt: TGTGCCAGCAGCGTGACAGGGGGGGACTATGGCTACACCTTC
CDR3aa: CASSVTGGDYGYTF

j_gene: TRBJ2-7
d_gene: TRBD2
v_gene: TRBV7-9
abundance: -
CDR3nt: TGTGCCAGCAGCTTAGACGGGAGGGTTGGAGAGCAGTACTTC
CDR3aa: CASSLDGRVGEQYF

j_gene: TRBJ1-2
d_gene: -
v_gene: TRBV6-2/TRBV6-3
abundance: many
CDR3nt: TGTGCCAGCAGTTACGTCGGGATCTATGGCTACACCTTC
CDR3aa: CASSYVGIYGYTF

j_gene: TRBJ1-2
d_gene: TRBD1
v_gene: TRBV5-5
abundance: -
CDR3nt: TGTGCCAGCAGCTTGGTGCAGGGGGTCAACTATGGCTACACCTTC
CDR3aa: CASSLVQGVNYGYTF

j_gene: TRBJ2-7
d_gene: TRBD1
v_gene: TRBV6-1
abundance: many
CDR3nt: TGTGCCAGCAGATCAGACAGGGGGCCGGTAGAGCAGTACTTC
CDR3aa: CASRSDRGPVEQYF

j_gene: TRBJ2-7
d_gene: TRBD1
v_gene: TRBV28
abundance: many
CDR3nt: TGTGCCAGCAGCGGTCAGGGGGCAACCTACGAGCAGTACTTC
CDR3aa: CASSGQGATYEQYF

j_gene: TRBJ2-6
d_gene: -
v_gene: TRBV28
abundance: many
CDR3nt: TGTGCCAGCAGCCCTCCCAGGGTTGGGGCCAACGTCCTGACTTTC
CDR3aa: CASSPPRVGANVLTF

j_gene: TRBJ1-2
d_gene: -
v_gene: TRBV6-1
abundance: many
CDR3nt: TGTGCCACAGGAGGGGGATTCTATGGCTACACCTTC
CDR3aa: CATGGGFYGYTF

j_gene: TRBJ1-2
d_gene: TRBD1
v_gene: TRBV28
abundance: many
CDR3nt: TGTGCCAGCGTCTCCGGGACAGGGGCTGGCTACACCTTC
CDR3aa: CASVSGTGAGYTF

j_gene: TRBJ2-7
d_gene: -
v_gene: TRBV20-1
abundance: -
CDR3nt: TGCAGTGCTAGAGGGCCTTGGGGGAACTCCTACGAGCAGTACTTC
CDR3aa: CSARGPWGNSYEQYF

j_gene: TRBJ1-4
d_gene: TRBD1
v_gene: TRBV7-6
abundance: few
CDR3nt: TGTGCCAGCAGCCCCCCGGACAGGGGACCAACTAATGAAAAACTGTTTTTT
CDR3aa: CASSPPDRGPTNEKLFF

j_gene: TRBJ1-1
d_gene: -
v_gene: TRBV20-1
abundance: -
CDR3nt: TGCAGTGCACCGAGGGCTACAGGGATAGCGACTGAAGCTTTCTTT
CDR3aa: CSAPRATGIATEAFF

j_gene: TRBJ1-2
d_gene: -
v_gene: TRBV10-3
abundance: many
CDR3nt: TGTGCCATCAGTACCGGAGGGAGTGATGGCTACACCTTC
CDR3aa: CAISTGGSDGYTF

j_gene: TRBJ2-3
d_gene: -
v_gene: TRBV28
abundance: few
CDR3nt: TGTGCCAGCGGCAAGGGAGTCACAGATACGCAGTATTTT
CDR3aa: CASGKGVTDTQYF

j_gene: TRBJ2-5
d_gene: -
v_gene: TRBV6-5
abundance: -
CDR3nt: TGTGCCAGCAGTTATGAAAGGCCCTCAGAAGAGACCCAGTACTTC
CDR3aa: CASSYERPSEETQYF

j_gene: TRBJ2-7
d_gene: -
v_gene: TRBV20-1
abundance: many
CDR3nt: TGCAGTGCACGGGGAGCCTCCTACGAGCAGTACTTC
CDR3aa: CSARGASYEQYF

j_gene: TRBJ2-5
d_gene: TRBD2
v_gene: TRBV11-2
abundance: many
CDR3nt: TGTGCCAGCAGCCTATCCACTAGCGCTCAAGAGACCCAGTACTTC
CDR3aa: CASSLSTSAQETQYF

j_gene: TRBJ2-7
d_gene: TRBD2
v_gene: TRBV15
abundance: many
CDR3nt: TGTGCCACCAGCCCCTCCAGCGGGGAGGCCTCCTACGAGCAGTACTTC
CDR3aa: CATSPSSGEASYEQYF

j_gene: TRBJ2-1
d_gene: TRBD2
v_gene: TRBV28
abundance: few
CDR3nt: TGTGCCAGCAGTGATTGGACTAGCGGGACCACCCCATTCTACAATGAGCAGTTCTTC
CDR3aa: CASSDWTSGTTPFYNEQFF

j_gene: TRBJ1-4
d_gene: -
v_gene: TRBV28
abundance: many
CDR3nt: TGTGCCAGCAGTAACTCGGACAGCACCCTAGGGAAACTGTTTTTT
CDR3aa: CASSNSDSTLGKLFF

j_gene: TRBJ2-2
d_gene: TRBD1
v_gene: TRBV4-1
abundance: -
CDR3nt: TGCGCCAGCAGCCAATCAGAGGGGACAGGGGGCCCTAGGGACGGGGAGCTGTTTTTT
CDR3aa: CASSQSEGTGGPRDGELFF

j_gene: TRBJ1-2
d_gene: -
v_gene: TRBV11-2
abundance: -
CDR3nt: TGTGCCAGCATCCCCCCACAGGGCGGAATCTATGGCTACACCTTC
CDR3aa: CASIPPQGGIYGYTF

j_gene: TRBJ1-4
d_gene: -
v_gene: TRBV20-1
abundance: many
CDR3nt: TGCAGTGCTAGATTTCCGGGGGGCAATGAAAAACTGTTTTTT
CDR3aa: CSARFPGGNEKLFF

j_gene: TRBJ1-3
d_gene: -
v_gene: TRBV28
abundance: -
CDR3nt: TGTGCCAGCACGTGGGGGGGGAGAAGCTCTGGAAACACCATATATTTT
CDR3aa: CASTWGGRSSGNTIYF

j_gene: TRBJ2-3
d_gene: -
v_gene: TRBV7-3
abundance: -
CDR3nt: TGTGCCAGCAGCCGAGAACCGGGAGATACGCAGTATTTT
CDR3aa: CASSREPGDTQYF

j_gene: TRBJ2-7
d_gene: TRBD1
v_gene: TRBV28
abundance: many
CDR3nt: TGTGCCAGCAGGCCCCGCCCGGACAGGACCACGAACTCCTACGAGCAGTACTTC
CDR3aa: CASRPRPDRTTNSYEQYF

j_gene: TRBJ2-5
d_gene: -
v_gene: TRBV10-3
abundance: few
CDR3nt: TGTGCCATCAGTGAGTCTTGGGGTGGGAGGACGGAGACCCAGTACTTC
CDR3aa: CAISESWGGRTETQYF

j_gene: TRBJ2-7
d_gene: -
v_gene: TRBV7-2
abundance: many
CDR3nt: TGTGCCAGCAGCTTAGCGGTTATGGGGGGTTCCTACGAGCAGTACTTC
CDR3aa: CASSLAVMGGSYEQYF

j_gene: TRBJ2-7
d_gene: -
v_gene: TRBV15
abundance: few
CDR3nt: TGTGCCACCCGGACACGTAATTCCTACGAGCAGTACTTC
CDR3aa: CATRTRNSYEQYF

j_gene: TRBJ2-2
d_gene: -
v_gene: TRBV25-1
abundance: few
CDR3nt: TGTGCCAGCAGTTCGAAATCTTTCGCCGGGGAGCTGTTTTTT
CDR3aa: CASSSKSFAGELFF